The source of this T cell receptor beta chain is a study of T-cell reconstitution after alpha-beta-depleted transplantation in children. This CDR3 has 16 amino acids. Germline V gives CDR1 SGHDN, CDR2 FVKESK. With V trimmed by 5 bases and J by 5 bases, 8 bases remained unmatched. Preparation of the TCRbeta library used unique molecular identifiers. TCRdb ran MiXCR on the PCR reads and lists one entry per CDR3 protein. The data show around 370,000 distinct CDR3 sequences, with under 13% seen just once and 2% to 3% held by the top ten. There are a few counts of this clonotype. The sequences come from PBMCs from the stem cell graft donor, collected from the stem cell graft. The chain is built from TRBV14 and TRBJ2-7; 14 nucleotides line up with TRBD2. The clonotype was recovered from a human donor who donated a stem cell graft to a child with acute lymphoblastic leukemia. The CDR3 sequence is CASSEGLAGAHHEQYF. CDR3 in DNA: TGTGCCAGCAGCGAGGGACTAGCGGGAGCCCACCACGAGCAGTACTTC.